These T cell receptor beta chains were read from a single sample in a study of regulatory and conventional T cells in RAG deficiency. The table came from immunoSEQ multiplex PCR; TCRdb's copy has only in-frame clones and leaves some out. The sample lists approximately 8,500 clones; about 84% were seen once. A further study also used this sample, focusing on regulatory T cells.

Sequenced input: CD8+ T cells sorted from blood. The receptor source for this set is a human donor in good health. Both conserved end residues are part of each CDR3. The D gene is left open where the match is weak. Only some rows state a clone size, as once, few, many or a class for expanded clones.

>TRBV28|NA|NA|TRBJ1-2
CASRPARGVYGYTF
TGTGCCAGCAGACCGGCCCGGGGGGTCTATGGCTACACCTTC
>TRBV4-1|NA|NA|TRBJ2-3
CASSQDGDTQYF
TGCGCCAGCAGCCAAGACGGCGATACGCAGTATTTT
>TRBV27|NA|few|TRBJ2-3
CASSRGRADTQYF
TGTGCCAGCAGTCGTGGGAGAGCAGATACGCAGTATTTT
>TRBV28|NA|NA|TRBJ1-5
CASSFPDSQHF
TGTGCCAGCAGTTTCCCTGACTCCCAGCATTTT
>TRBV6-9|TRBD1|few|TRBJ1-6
CASSELGQVLNSPLHF
TGTGCCAGCAGTGAATTGGGACAGGTCTTAAATTCACCCCTCCACTTT
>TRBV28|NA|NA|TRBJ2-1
CASSSLREQFF
TGTGCCAGCAGTTCCCTCAGGGAGCAGTTCTTC
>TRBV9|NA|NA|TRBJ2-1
CASSVALQGALGNEQFF
TGTGCCAGCAGCGTAGCCTTACAGGGCGCATTGGGGAATGAGCAGTTCTTC
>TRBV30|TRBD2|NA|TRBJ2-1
CAWSVLAGLEQFF
TGTGCCTGGAGTGTACTAGCGGGGTTGGAGCAGTTCTTC
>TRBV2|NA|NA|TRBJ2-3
CASEPGSTDTQYF
TGTGCCAGTGAACCGGGTAGCACAGATACGCAGTATTTT
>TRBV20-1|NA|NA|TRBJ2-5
CSARRQETQYF
TGCAGTGCTAGAAGGCAAGAGACCCAGTACTTC
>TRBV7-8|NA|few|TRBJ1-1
CASSLARAWNTEAFF
TGTGCCAGCAGCTTAGCGCGCGCTTGGAACACTGAAGCTTTCTTT
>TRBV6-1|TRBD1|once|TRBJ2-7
CASSEPAGGQYEQYF
TGTGCCAGCAGTGAACCCGCAGGGGGCCAGTACGAGCAGTACTTC
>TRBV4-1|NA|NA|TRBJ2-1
CASSQDREGYEQFF
TGCGCCAGCAGCCAAGATCGGGAAGGCTATGAGCAGTTCTTC
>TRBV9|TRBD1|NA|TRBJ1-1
CASSPSGTGDTEAFF
TGTGCCAGCAGCCCATCCGGGACAGGGGACACTGAAGCTTTCTTT
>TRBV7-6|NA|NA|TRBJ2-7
CASSRSGLANEQYF
TGTGCCAGCAGCCGTTCGGGGCTAGCGAACGAGCAGTACTTC
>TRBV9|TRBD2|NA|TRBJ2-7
CASSVDGGRAREQYF
TGTGCCAGCAGCGTAGACGGCGGGAGGGCCCGCGAGCAGTACTTC
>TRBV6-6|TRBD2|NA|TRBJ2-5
CASSQGLEQYF
TGTGCCAGCAGTCAAGGACTAGAGCAGTACTTC
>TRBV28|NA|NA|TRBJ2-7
CASRPPGSSYEQYF
TGTGCCTCCAGGCCGCCAGGGAGCTCCTACGAGCAGTACTTC